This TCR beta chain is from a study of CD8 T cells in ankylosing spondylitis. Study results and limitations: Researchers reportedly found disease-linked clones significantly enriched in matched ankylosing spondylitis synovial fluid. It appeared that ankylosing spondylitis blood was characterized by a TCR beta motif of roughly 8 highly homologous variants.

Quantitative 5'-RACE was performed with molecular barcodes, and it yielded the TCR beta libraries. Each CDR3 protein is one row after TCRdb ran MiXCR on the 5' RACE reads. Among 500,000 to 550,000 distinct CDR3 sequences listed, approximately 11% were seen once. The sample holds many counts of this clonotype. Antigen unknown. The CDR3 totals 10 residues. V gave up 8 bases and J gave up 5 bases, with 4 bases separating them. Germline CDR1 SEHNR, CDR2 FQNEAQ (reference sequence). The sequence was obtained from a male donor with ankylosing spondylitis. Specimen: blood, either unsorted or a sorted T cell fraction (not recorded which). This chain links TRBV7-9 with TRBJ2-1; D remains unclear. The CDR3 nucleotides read TGTGCCAGCTCTAACAATGAGCAGTTCTTC. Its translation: CASSNNEQFF.